This is a list of T cell receptor beta chains from one sample in a study of blood T cell repertoires in COVID-19. Measured with immunoSEQ multiplex PCR; TCRdb has only the in-frame clones, and not every one. Counted here are roughly 55,000 clones, more than 70% occurring once; the ten biggest clones make up 6% to 8.5%. What was sequenced was peripheral blood. These receptors all come from a man in his fifties or sixties with active or convalescent COVID-19. The CDR3 runs from the conserved cysteine through the conserved F or W. The order of the fields is J gene, D gene, V gene, clone size, CDR3 DNA, CDR3 protein. A D gene is named only where the DNA matches it firmly. Clone size is given for some rows only: seen once, a few or many times, or a class if the clone is expanded.

TRBJ2-1,TRBD2,TRBV28,NA,TGTGCCAGCAGTTACACACGGACTAGCGGGGTCCAAAATGAGCAGTTCTTC,CASSYTRTSGVQNEQFF
TRBJ1-2,TRBD1,TRBV4-3,NA,TGCGCCAGCAGCCCAACCGGGACAGACTCCTATGGCTACACCTTC,CASSPTGTDSYGYTF
TRBJ1-6,NA,TRBV6-5,NA,TGTGCCAGCAAACCTACGGGAGTTTCACCCCTCCACTTT,CASKPTGVSPLHF
TRBJ2-1,NA,TRBV18,once,TGTGCCAGCTCACCACCGTCAATCCGGTACAATGAGCAGTTCTTC,CASSPPSIRYNEQFF
TRBJ2-2,NA,TRBV11-2,NA,TGTGCCAGCAGCTTAGGGCTAGGAGGGACCACCGGGGAGCTGTTTTTT,CASSLGLGGTTGELFF
TRBJ2-7,TRBD1,TRBV7-7,NA,TGTGCCAGCAGCTTCGACGGACAGGGAGAGCAGTACTTC,CASSFDGQGEQYF
TRBJ2-7,TRBD2,TRBV19,NA,TGTGCCAGTAGTAGTGGACTAGCGGACGAGCAGTACTTC,CASSSGLADEQYF
TRBJ1-1,TRBD1,TRBV4-1,NA,TGCGCCAGCAGCCAGAGCCTGACAGGGGGTCTCGGGGCTTTCTTT,CASSQSLTGGLGAFF
TRBJ2-3,TRBD2,TRBV4-1,once,TGCGCCAGCAGCCAAGACCGACTAGCGGAACCCACAGATACGCAGTATTTT,CASSQDRLAEPTDTQYF
TRBJ2-1,TRBD2,TRBV19,NA,TGTGCCAGTAGTCCGACCGGGACTAGCGGGAGAGGGTCCTACAATGAGCAGTTCTTC,CASSPTGTSGRGSYNEQFF
TRBJ2-1,TRBD2,TRBV7-2,few,TGTGCCAGCAGCTCACCGGGACTAATGGGTAAGGAGCAGTTCTTC,CASSSPGLMGKEQFF
TRBJ1-3,NA,TRBV18,NA,TGTGCCAGCTCACCCCTAGGACAGTACTCTGGAAACACCATATATTTT,CASSPLGQYSGNTIYF
TRBJ2-5,TRBD2,TRBV7-2,NA,TGTGCCAGCAGCTTTACCGGGACTAGCACAGAGACCCAGTACTTC,CASSFTGTSTETQYF